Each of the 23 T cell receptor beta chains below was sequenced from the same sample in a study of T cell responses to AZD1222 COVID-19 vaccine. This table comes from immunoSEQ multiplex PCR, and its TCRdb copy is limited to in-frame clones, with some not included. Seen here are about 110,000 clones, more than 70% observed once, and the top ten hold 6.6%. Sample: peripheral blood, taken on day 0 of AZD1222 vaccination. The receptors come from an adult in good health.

The CDR3 is CATGKGQTYEQYF. DNA for the CDR3: TGTGCCACCGGTAAAGGGCAGACCTACGAGCAGTACTTC. The chain combines TRBV24-1 with TRBJ2-7, with D uncertain. This CDR3 region has 13 residues. V was pared by 9 bases and J by 2 bases, with 13 bases between. CDR1 and CDR2 (germline): KGHDR, SFDVKD.

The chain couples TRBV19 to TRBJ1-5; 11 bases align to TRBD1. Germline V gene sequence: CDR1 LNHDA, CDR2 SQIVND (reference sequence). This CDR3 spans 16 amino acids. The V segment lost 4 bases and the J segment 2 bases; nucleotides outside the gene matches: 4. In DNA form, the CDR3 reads TGTGCCAGTAGTAGCAGGACAGGGGGCGGCAATCAGCCCCAGCATTTT. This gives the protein CASSSRTGGGNQPQHF.

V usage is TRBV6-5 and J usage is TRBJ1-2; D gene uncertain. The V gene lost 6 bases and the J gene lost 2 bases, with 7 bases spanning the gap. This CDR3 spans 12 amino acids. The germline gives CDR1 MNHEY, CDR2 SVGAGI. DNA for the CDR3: TGTGCCAGCAGCCCAAAAAACTATGGCTACACCTTC. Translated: CASSPKNYGYTF.

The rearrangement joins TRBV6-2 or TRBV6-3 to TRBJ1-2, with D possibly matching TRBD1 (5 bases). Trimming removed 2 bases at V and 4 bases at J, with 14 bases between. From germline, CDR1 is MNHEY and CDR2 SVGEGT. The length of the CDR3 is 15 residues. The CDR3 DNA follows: TGTGCCAGCAGTTACGAGACGGGGCGAGCCTATGGCTACACCTTC. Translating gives CASSYETGRAYGYTF.

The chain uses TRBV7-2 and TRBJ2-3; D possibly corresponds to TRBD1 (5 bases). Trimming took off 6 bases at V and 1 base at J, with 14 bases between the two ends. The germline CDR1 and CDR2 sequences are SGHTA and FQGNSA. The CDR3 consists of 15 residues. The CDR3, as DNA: TGTGCCAGCAGAGCTCCGGGCAGGGGCACAGATACGCAGTATTTT. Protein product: CASRAPGRGTDTQYF.

CDR3 bases: TGTGCCAGCAGTGAAGTTACCGGGGAGCCCCTCCACTTT. Translating it yields CASSEVTGEPLHF. The rearrangement joins TRBV6-1 to TRBJ1-6; D not certain. V lost 1 base to trimming and J lost 13 bases, with 11 bases between them. This CDR3 is built from 13 residues. The germline gives CDR1 MNHNS, CDR2 SASEGT.

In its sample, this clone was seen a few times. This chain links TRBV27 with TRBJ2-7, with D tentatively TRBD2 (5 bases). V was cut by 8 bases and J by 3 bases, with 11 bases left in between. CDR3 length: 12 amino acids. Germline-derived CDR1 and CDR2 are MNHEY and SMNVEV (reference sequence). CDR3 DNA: TGTGCCAGCGGAGGCGTTATCTACGAGCAGTACTTC. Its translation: CASGGVIYEQYF.

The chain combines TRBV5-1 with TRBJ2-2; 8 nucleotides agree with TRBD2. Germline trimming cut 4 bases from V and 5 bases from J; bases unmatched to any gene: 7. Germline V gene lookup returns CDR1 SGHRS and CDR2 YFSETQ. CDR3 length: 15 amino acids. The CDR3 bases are TGCGCCAGCAGCATTGGGACTAGAAATACCGGGGAGCTGTTTTTT. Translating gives CASSIGTRNTGELFF. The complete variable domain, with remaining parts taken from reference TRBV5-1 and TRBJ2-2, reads KAGVTQTPRYLIKTRGQQVTLSCSPISGHRSVSWYQQTPGQGLQFLFEYFSETQRNKGNFPGRFSGRQFSNSRSEMNVSTLELGDSALYLCASSIGTRNTGELFFGEGSRLTVL.

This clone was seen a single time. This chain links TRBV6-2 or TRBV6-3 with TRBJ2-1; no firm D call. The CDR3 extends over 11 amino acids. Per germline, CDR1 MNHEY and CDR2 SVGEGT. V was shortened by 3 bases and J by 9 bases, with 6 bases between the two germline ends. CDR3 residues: CASSYSLEQFF. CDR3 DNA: TGTGCCAGCAGTTATTCCCTTGAGCAGTTCTTC.

The chain's CDR3 is CASSPPVGQGNYNEQFF. In DNA form, the CDR3 reads TGTGCCAGCAGCCCCCCGGTGGGACAGGGGAATTACAATGAGCAGTTCTTC. This chain connects TRBV7-3 to TRBJ2-1, with TRBD1 matching 10 bases. The CDR3 runs 17 residues. V shed 5 bases, J shed 4 bases, and the junction held 11 bases outside the gene matches. CDR1 and CDR2 (germline): SGHTA, FQGTGA.

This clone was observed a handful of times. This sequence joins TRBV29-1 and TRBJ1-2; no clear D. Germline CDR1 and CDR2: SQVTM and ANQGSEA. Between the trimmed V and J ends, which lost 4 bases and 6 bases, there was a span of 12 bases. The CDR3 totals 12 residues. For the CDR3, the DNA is TGCAGCGTTGGGTCCCTGACCAATGGCTACACCTTC. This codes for CSVGSLTNGYTF.

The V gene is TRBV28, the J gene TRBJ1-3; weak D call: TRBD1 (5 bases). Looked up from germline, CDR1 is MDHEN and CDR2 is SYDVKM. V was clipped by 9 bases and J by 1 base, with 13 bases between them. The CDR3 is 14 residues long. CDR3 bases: TGTGCCAGTTTAGGTCGGGGGTCTGGAAACACCATATATTTT. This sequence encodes CASLGRGSGNTIYF. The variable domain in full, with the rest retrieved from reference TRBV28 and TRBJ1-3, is DVKVTQSSRYLVKRTGEKVFLECVQDMDHENMFWYRQDPGLGLRLIYFSYDVKMKEKGDIPEGYSVSREKKERFSLILESASTNQTSMYLCASLGRGSGNTIYFGEGSWLTVV.

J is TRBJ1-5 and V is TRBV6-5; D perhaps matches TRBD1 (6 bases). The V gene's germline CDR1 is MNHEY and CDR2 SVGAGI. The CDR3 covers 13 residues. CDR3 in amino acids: CAYGQNSNQPQHF. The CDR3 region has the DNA TGTGCGTATGGACAGAATAGCAATCAGCCCCAGCATTTT.

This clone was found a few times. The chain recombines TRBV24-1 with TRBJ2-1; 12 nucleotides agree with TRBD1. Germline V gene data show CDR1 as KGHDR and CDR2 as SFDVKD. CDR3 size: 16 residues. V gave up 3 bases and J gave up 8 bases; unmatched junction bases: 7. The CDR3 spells CATSDNRDRGRDEQFF. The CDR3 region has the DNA TGTGCCACCAGTGATAACCGGGACAGGGGGCGGGATGAGCAGTTCTTC.

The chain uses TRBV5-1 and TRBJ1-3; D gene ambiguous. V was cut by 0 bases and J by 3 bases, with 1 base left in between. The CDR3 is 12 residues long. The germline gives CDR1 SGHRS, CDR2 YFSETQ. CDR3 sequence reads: CASSLGGNTIYF. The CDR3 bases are TGCGCCAGCAGCTTGGGTGGAAACACCATATATTTT.

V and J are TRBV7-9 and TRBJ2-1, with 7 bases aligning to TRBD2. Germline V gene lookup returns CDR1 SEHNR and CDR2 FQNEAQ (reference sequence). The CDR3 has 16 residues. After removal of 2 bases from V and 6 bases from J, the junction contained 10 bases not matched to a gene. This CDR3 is CASSLSGGGPGNEQFF. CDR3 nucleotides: TGTGCCAGCAGCTTATCGGGGGGAGGGCCCGGCAATGAGCAGTTCTTC.

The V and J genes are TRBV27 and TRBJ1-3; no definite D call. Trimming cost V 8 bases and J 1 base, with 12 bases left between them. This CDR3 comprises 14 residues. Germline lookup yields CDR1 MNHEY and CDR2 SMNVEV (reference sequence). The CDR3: CASGPMGSGNTIYF. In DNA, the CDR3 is TGTGCCAGCGGGCCGATGGGTTCTGGAAACACCATATATTTT.

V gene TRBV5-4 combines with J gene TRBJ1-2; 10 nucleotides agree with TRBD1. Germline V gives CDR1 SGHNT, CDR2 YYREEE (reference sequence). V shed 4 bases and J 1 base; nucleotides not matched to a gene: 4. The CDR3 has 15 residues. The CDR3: CASSTGDRGNYGYTF. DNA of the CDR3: TGTGCCAGCAGCACTGGGGACAGGGGTAACTATGGCTACACCTTC. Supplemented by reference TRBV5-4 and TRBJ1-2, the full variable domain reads ETGVTQSPTHLIKTRGQQVTLRCSSQSGHNTVSWYQQALGQGPQFIFQYYREEENGRGNFPPRFSGLQFPNYSSELNVNALELDDSALYLCASSTGDRGNYGYTFGSGTRLTVV.

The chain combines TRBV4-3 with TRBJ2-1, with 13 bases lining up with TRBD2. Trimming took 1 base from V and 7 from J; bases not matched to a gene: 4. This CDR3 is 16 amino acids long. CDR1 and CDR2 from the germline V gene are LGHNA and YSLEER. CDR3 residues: CASSQALAGGPNEQFF. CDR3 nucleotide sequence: TGCGCCAGCAGCCAAGCACTAGCGGGAGGGCCAAATGAGCAGTTCTTC.

The CDR3 region is CATSSRDRDQPQHF. The CDR3 nucleotides read TGTGCCACCAGCTCCCGGGACAGGGATCAGCCCCAGCATTTT. V is TRBV15 and J is TRBJ1-5, with 9 bases fitting TRBD1. This CDR3 has 14 amino acids. J gave up 5 bases and V 5 bases, and 4 bases lay outside the gene matches. CDR1 is LNHNV, CDR2 YYDKDF, per germline (reference sequence).

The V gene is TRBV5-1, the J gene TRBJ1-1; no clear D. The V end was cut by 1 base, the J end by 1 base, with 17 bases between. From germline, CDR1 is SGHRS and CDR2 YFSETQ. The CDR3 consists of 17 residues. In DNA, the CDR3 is TGCGCCAGCAGCTTGTCCACTCCGGCACAACGGAACACTGAAGCTTTCTTT. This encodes CASSLSTPAQRNTEAFF.

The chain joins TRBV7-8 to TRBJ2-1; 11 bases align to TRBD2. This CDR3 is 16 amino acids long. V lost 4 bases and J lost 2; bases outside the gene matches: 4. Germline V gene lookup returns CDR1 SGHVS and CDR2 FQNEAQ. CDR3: CASSSGTSGTYNEQFF. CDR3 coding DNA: TGTGCCAGCAGCTCGGGGACTAGCGGAACCTACAATGAGCAGTTCTTC.

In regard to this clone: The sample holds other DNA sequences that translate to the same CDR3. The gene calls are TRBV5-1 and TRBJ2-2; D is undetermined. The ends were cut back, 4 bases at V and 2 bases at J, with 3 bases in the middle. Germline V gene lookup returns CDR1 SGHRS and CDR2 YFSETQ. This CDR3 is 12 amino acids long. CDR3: CASSSNTGELFF. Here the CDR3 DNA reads TGCGCCAGCAGCAGTAACACCGGGGAGCTGTTTTTT.